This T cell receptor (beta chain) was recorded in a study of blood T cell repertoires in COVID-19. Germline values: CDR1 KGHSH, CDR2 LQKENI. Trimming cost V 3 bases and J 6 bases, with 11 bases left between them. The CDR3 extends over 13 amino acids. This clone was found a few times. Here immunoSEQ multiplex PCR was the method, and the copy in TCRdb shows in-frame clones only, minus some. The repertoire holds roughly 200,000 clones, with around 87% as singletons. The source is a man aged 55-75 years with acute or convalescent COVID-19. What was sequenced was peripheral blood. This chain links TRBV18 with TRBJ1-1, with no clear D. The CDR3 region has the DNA TGTGCCAGCTCACCGAGGGCAGGCGCTGAAGCTTTCTTT. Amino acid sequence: CASSPRAGAEAFF.